This T cell receptor beta chain was recovered during a study of shared clonotypes between healthy human individuals. General study results and limits: Generally, estimated richness proved larger in naive subsets than it did in memory subsets. Rarefaction showed that sequencing of sorted subsets was incomplete (despite large depth).

V lost 6 bases and J 2 bases, leaving 7 bases between the germline ends. This CDR3 spans 12 amino acids. Germline CDR1 ENHRY, CDR2 SYGVKD. Comments on this clone: Its antigen is still unknown.

Donors comprised healthy HIV-negative adults lacking recent acute infections or vaccinations. Researchers ran the assay at a deep level. The data were produced by immunoSEQ multiplex PCR, yet TCRdb's version contains in-frame clones alone and is incomplete. This table holds 950,000 to 1,100,000 clones, about 84% found once. The genes are TRBV10-3 and TRBJ1-1, with D unresolved. The sequenced sample consisted of memory CD4+ T cells from PBMCs. Subset given: CD45RA-negative fraction. The sequence came from a man between 18 and 35 years old in good health. Some clones in this sample may be carry-over from other donors' samples. The CDR3 here is CAISDYNTEAFF. The CDR3 DNA follows: TGTGCCATCAGCGACTATAACACTGAAGCTTTCTTT.